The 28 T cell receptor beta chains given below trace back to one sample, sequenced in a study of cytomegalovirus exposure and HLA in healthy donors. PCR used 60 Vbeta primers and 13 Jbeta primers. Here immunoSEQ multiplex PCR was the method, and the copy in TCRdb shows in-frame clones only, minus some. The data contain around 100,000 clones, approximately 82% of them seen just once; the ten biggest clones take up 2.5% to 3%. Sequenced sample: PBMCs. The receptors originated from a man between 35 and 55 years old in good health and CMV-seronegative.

Written as DNA, the CDR3 is TGTGCCAGCAGTTTGAGGTTTGGGTCGAACTATGGCTACACCTTC. This codes for CASSLRFGSNYGYTF. The V and J genes are TRBV27 and TRBJ1-2; D is unclear. CDR1 and CDR2 (germline): MNHEY, SMNVEV (reference sequence). The CDR3 has 15 residues. Between the trimmed V and J ends, which lost 3 bases and 2 bases, there was a span of 13 bases.

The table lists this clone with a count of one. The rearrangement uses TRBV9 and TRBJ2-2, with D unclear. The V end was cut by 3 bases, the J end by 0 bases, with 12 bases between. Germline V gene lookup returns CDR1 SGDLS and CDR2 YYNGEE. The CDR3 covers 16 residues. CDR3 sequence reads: CASSGYVQTNTGELFF. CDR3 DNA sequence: TGTGCCAGCAGCGGGTACGTGCAGACGAACACCGGGGAGCTGTTTTTT.

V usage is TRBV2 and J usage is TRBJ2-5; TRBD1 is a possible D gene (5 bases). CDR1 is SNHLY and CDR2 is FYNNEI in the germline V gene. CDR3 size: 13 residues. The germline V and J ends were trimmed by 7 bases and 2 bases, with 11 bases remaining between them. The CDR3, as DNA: TGTGCCAGCAAAAGGGGTGAACAAGAGACCCAGTACTTC. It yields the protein CASKRGEQETQYF.

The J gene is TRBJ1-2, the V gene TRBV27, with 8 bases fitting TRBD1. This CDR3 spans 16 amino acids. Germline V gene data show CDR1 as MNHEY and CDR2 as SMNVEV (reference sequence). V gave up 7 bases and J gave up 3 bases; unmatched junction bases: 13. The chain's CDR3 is CASNPVFRGRDYGYTF. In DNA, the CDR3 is TGTGCCAGCAACCCCGTTTTCAGGGGGCGCGACTATGGCTACACCTTC.

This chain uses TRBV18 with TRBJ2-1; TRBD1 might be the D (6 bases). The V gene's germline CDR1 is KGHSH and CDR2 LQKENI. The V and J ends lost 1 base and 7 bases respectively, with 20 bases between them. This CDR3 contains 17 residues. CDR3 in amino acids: CASSPLQGVLAQNEQFF. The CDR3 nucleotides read TGTGCCAGCTCACCACTACAGGGCGTATTAGCCCAAAATGAGCAGTTCTTC.

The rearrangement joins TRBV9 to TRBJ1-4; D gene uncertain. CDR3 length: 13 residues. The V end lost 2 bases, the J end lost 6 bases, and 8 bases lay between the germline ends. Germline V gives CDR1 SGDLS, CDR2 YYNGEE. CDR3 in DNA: TGTGCCAGCAGCGTGAGGGCAGATGAAAAACTGTTTTTT. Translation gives CASSVRADEKLFF.

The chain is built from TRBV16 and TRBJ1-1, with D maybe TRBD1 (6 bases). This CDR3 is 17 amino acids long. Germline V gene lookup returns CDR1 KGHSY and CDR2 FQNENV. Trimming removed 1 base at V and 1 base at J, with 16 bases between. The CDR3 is CASSQFFPRTANTEAFF. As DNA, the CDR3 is TGTGCCAGCAGCCAATTCTTTCCCCGGACAGCGAACACTGAAGCTTTCTTT.

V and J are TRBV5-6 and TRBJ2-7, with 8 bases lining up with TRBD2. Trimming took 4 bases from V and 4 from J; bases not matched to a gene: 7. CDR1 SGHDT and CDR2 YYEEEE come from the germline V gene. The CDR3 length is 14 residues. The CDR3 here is CASSRGGQGYEQYF. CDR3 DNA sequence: TGTGCCAGCAGCCGCGGGGGGCAGGGGTACGAGCAGTACTTC.

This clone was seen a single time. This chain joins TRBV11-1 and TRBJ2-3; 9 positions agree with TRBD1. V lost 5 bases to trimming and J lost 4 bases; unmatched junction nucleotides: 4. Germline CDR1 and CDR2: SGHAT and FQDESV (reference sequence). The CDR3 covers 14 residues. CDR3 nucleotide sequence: TGTGCCAGCAGCGCCACAGGGGGCGCAGATACGCAGTATTTT. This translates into CASSATGGADTQYF.

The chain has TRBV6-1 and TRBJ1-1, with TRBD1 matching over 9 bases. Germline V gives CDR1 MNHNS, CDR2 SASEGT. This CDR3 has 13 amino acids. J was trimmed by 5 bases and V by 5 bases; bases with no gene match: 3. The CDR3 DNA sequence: TGTGCCAGCAGTCGGACAGGGGTGACTGAAGCTTTCTTT. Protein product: CASSRTGVTEAFF.

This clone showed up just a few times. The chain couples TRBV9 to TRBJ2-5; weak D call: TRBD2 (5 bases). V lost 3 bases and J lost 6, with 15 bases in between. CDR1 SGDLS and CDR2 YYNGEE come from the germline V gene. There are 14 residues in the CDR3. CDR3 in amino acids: CASSGRTTGKTQYF. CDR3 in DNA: TGTGCCAGCAGCGGTAGAACGACGGGGAAGACCCAGTACTTC. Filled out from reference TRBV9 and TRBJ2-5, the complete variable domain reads DSGVTQTPKHLITATGQRVTLRCSPRSGDLSVYWYQQSLDQGLQFLIQYYNGEERAKGNILERFSAQQFPDLHSELNLSSLELGDSALYFCASSGRTTGKTQYFGPGTRLLVL.

The CDR3 coding sequence is TGTGCCAGCAGCGTTGTAGCGGGGGGGCCTGGAAGCAATGAGCAGTTCTTC. It codes for CASSVVAGGPGSNEQFF. This rearrangement joins TRBV9 to TRBJ2-1; 11 nucleotides line up with TRBD2. This CDR3 spans 17 amino acids. From germline, CDR1 is SGDLS and CDR2 YYNGEE. V dropped 2 bases and J dropped 6; count of bases not matched to a gene: 10. The full variable domain, its missing parts supplied by reference TRBV9 and TRBJ2-1, is DSGVTQTPKHLITATGQRVTLRCSPRSGDLSVYWYQQSLDQGLQFLIQYYNGEERAKGNILERFSAQQFPDLHSELNLSSLELGDSALYFCASSVVAGGPGSNEQFFGPGTRLTVL.

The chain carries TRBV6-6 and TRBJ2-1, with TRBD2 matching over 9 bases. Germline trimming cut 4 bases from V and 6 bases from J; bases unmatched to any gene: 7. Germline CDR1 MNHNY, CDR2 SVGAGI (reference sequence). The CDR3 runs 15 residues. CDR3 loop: CASSSRGGASNEQFF. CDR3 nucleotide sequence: TGTGCCAGCAGTTCGCGCGGGGGGGCCAGCAATGAGCAGTTCTTC.

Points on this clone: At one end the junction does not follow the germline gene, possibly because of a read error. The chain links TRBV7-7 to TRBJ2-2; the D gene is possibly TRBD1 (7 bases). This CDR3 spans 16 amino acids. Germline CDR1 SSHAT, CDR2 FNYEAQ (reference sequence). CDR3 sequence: CASSLAQGGATGELFF. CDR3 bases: TGTGCTAGCAGCTTAGCGCAGGGGGGAGCCACCGGGGAGCTGTTTTTT.

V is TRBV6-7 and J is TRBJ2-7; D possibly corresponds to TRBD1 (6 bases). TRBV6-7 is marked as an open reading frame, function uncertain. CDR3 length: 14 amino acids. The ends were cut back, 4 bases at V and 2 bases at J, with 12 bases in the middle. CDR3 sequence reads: CASSSPGHTYEQYF. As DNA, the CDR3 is TGTGCCAGCAGTTCCCCGGGACATACCTACGAGCAGTACTTC.

CDR3 nucleotide sequence: TGTGCCAGCAGTGAAGCGTTACTCTCTGGAAACACCATATATTTT. Its protein product is CASSEALLSGNTIYF. The chain employs TRBV6-1 and TRBJ1-3; D is undetermined. Germline values: CDR1 MNHNS, CDR2 SASEGT. This CDR3 has 15 amino acids. V lost 0 bases and J lost 0, with 6 bases in between.

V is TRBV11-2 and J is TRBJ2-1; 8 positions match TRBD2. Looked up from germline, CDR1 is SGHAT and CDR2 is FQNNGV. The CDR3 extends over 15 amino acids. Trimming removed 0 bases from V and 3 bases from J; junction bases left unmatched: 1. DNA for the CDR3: TGTGCCAGCAGCTTAGACGGGGGGGTCTACAATGAGCAGTTCTTC. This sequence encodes CASSLDGGVYNEQFF. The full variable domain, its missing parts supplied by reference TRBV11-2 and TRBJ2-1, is EAGVAQSPRYKIIEKRQSVAFWCNPISGHATLYWYQQILGQGPKLLIQFQNNGVVDDSQLPKDRFSAERLKGVDSTLKIQPAKLEDSAVYLCASSLDGGVYNEQFFGPGTRLTVL.

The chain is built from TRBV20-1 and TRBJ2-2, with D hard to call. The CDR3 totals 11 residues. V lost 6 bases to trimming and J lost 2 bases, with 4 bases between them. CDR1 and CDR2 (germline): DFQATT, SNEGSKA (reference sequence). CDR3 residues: CSAPNTGELFF. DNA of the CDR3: TGCAGTGCCCCTAACACCGGGGAGCTGTTTTTT.

CDR3 residues: CSVRQDPNTEAFF. The CDR3 nucleotides read TGCAGCGTACGACAAGATCCGAACACTGAAGCTTTCTTT. J is TRBJ1-1 and V is TRBV29-1, with D hard to call. Germline CDR1 and CDR2: SQVTM and ANQGSEA. The CDR3 extends over 13 amino acids. With 6 bases removed from V and 1 base from J, the gap between germline ends came to 12 bases.

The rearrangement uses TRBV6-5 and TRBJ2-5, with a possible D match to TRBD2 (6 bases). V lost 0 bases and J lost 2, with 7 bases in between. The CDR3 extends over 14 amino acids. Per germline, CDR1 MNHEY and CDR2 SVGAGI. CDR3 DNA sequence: TGTGCCAGCAGTTACTCGGGGACTCAAGAGACCCAGTACTTC. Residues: CASSYSGTQETQYF.

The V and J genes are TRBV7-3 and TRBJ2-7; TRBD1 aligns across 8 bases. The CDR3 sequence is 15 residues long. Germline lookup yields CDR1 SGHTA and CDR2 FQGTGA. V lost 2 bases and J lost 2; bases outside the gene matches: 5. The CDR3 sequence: CASSLSGGLTYEQYF. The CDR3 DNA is TGTGCCAGCAGCTTATCAGGGGGCCTCACCTACGAGCAGTACTTC.

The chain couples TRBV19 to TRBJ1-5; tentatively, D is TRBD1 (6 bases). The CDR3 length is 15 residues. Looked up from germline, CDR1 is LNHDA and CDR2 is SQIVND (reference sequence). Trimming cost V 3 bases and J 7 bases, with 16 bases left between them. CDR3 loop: CASSMGGEGEQPQHF. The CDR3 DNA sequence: TGTGCCAGTAGTATGGGGGGGGAGGGGGAGCAGCCCCAGCATTTT.

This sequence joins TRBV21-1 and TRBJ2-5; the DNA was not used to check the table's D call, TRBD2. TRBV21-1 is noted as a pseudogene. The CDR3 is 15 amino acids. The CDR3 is CASSNRDYLQETQYF. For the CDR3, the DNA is TGTGCCAGCAGCAACCGGGACTACCTGCAAGAGACCCAGTACTTC.

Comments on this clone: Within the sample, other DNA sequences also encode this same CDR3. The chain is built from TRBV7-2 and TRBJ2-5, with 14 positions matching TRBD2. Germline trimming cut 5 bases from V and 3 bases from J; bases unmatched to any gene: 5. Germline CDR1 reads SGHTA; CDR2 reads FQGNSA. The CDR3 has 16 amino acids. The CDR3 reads CASSPGTSGGEETQYF. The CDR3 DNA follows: TGTGCCAGCAGCCCCGGGACTAGCGGGGGCGAAGAGACCCAGTACTTC.

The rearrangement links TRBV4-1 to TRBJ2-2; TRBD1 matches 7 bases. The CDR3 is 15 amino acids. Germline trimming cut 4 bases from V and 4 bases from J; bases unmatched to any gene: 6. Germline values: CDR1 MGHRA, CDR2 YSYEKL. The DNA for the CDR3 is TGCGCCAGCAGCCCTTTAGGGGGCGGCACCGGGGAGCTGTTTTTT. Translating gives CASSPLGGGTGELFF.

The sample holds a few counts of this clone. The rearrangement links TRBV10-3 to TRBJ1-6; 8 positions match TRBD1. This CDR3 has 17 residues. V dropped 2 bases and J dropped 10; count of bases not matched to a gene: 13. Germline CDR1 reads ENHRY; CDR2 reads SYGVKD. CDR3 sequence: CAISEPRQGPSASPLHF. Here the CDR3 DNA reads TGTGCCATCAGTGAGCCACGACAGGGGCCCTCCGCATCACCCCTCCACTTT.

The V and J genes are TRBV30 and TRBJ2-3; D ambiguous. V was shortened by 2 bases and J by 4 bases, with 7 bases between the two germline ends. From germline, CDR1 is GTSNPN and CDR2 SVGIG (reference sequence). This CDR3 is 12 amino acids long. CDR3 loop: CAWSIEADTQYF. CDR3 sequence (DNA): TGTGCCTGGAGTATCGAGGCAGATACGCAGTATTTT.

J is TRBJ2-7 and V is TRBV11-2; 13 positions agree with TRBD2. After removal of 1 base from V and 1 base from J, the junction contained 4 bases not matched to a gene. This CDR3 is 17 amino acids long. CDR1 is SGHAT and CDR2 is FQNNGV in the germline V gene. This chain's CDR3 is CASSLAPGLAGSYEQYF. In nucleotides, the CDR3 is TGTGCCAGCAGCTTAGCCCCGGGACTAGCGGGGTCCTACGAGCAGTACTTC.